The 4 T cell receptor beta chains listed next were all sequenced from one sample in a study of control samples from healthy donors and cancer patients. The repertoire was sequenced with immunoSEQ multiplex PCR; TCRdb's copy has only in-frame clones and lacks some. This table holds around 29,000 clones, 70% to 85% found once. Sequences were obtained from PBMCs. Receptor source: a man between 60 and 75 years old with head and neck cancer.

This clone appeared a few times. The chain combines TRBV18 with TRBJ1-6; perhaps TRBD1 as D (6 bases). Looked up from germline, CDR1 is KGHSH and CDR2 is LQKENI. CDR3 length: 14 residues. Trimming left V 8 bases short and J 9 bases short, with 17 bases between. The CDR3 sequence: CASTQQGGGSPLHF. In nucleotides, the CDR3 is TGTGCCAGCACTCAACAGGGTGGGGGTTCACCCCTCCACTTT.

The V and J genes are TRBV4-1 and TRBJ1-1; TRBD1 is a possible D gene (6 bases). CDR3 length: 17 residues. V dropped 0 bases and J dropped 1 base, with 15 bases sitting between them. Germline V gene data show CDR1 as MGHRA and CDR2 as YSYEKL. CDR3: CASSQERGGTENTEAFF. CDR3 bases: TGCGCCAGCAGCCAAGAGAGGGGGGGAACGGAGAACACTGAAGCTTTCTTT.

In this sample, this clone turned up once. The rearrangement links TRBV5-1 to TRBJ2-7; 13 bases agree with TRBD2. In germline, CDR1 is SGHRS, CDR2 YFSETQ. V shed 6 bases, J shed 5 bases, and the junction held 5 bases outside the gene matches. The CDR3 runs 14 residues. The CDR3 reads CASTRTSGRDEQYF. The CDR3 DNA sequence: TGCGCCAGCACAAGGACTAGCGGGAGAGACGAGCAGTACTTC.

About this clone: This CDR3 is also generated by other DNA sequences in the sample. The rearrangement links TRBV28 to TRBJ1-2; the D is unclear. Trimming stripped 4 bases from V and 3 bases from J, with 3 bases between. Per the germline V gene, CDR1 is MDHEN and CDR2 is SYDVKM. The CDR3 has 11 residues. This CDR3 reads CASSSDYGYTF. The CDR3 DNA reads as TGTGCCAGCAGTTCGGACTATGGCTACACCTTC.